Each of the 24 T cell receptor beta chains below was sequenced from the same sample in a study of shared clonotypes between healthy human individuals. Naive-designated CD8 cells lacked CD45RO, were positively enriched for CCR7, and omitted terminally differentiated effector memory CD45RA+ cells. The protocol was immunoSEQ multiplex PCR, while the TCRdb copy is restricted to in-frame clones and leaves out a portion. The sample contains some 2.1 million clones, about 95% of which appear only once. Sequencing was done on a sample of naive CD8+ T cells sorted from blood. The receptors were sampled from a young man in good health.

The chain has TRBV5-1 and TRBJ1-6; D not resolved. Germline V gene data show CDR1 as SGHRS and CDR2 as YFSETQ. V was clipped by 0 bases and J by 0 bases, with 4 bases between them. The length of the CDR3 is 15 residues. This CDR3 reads CASSLVSSYNSPLHF. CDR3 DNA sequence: TGCGCCAGCAGCTTGGTTAGCTCCTATAATTCACCCCTCCACTTT.

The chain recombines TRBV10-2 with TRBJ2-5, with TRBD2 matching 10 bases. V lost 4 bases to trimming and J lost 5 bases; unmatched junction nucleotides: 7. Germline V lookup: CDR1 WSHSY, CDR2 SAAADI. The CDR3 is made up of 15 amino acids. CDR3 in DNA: TGCGCCAGCAGTGCGGAGCGGGAGGGCCGGGAGACCCAGTACTTC. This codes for CASSAEREGRETQYF.

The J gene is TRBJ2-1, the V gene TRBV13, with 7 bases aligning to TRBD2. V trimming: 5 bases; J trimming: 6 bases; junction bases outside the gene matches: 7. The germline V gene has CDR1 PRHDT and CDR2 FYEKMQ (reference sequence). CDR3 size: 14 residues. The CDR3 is CASSGPGTINEQFF. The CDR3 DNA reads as TGTGCCAGCAGCGGCCCCGGGACTATCAATGAGCAGTTCTTC.

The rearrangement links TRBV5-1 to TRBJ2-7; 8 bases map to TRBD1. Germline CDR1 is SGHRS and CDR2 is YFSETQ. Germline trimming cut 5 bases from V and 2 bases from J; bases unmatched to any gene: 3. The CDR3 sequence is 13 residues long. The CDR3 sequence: CASRTGATYEQYF. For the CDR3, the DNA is TGCGCCAGCAGGACAGGGGCCACCTACGAGCAGTACTTC.

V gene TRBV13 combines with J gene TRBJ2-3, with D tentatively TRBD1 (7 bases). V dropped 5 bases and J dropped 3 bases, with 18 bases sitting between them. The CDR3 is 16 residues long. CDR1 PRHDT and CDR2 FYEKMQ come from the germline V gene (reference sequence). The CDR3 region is CASSQLQGGRTDTQYF. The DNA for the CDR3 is TGTGCCAGCAGCCAACTTCAGGGGGGAAGGACAGATACGCAGTATTTT.

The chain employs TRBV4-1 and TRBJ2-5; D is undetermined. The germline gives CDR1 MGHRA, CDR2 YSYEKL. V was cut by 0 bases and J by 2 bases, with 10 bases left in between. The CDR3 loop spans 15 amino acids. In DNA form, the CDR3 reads TGCGCCAGCAGCCAAGAAGACCGACCACAAGAGACCCAGTACTTC. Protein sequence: CASSQEDRPQETQYF.

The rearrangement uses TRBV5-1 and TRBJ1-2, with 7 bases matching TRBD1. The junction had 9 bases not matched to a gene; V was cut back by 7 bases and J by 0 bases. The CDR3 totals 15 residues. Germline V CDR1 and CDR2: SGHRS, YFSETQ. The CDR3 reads CASPQTGIANYGYTF. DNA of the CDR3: TGCGCCAGCCCCCAGACAGGGATAGCTAACTATGGCTACACCTTC.

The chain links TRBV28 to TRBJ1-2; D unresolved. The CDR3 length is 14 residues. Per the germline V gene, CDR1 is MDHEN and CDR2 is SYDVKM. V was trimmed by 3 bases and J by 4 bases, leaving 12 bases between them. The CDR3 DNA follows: TGTGCCAGCAGTTTGGGTCGGAGCCTCTATGGCTACACCTTC. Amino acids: CASSLGRSLYGYTF.

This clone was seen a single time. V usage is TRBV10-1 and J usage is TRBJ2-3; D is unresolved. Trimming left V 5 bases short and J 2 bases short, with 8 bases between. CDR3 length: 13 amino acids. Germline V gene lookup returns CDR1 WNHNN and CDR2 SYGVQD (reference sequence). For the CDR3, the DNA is TGCGCCAGCAGTCCCCACGCCACAGATACGCAGTATTTT. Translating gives CASSPHATDTQYF.

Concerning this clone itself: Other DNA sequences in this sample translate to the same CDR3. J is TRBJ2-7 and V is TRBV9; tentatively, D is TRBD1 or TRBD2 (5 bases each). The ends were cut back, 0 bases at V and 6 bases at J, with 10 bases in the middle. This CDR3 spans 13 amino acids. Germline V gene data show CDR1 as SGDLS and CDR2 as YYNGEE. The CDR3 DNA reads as TGTGCCAGCAGCGTAGGAGGGACGGGCGAGCAGTACTTC. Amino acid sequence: CASSVGGTGEQYF.

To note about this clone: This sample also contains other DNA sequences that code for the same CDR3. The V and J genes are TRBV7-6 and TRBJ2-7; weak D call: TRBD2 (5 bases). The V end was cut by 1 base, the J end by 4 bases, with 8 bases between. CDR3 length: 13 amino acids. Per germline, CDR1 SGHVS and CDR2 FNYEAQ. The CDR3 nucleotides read TGTGCCAGCAGCTTAGGGGGAGAATACGAGCAGTACTTC. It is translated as CASSLGGEYEQYF.

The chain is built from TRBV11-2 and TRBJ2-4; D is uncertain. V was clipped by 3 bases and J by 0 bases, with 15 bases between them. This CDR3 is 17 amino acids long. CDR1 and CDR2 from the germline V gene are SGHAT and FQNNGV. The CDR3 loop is CASSLLEGQLAKNIQYF. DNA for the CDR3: TGTGCCAGCAGCTTGCTTGAAGGGCAGCTAGCCAAAAACATTCAGTACTTC.

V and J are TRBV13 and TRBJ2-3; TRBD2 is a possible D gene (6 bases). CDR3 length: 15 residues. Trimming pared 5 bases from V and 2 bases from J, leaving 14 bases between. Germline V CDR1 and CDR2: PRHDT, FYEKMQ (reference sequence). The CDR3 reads CASSRGLADTDTQYF. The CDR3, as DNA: TGTGCCAGCAGCCGGGGATTAGCGGACACAGATACGCAGTATTTT.

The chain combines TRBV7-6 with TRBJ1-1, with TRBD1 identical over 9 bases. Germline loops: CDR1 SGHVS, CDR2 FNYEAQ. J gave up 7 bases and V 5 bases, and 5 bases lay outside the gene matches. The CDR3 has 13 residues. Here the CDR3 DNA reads TGTGCCAGCAGCCTAGACAGGGGGTTTGAAGCTTTCTTT. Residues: CASSLDRGFEAFF.

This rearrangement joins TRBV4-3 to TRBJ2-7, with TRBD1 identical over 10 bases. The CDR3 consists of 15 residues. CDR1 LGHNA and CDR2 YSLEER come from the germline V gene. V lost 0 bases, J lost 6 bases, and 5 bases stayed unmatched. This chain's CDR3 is CASSQDRDRGAEQYF. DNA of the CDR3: TGCGCCAGCAGCCAAGACCGGGACAGGGGAGCCGAGCAGTACTTC.

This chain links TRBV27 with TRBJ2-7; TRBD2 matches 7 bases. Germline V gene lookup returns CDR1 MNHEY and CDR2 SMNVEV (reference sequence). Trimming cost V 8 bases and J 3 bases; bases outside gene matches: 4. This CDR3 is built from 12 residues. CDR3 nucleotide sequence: TGTGCCAGCCGGGGGGAGTTCTACGAGCAGTACTTC. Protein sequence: CASRGEFYEQYF.

The CDR3 DNA reads TGTGCCAGCAGCTTAGCCATGGGACTAGCCTACGAGCAGTACTTC. It yields the protein CASSLAMGLAYEQYF. This chain links TRBV11-1 with TRBJ2-7; TRBD2 matches 8 bases. The CDR3 spans 15 residues. Germline trimming cut 0 bases from V and 2 bases from J; bases unmatched to any gene: 3. Germline V gives CDR1 SGHAT, CDR2 FQDESV (reference sequence).

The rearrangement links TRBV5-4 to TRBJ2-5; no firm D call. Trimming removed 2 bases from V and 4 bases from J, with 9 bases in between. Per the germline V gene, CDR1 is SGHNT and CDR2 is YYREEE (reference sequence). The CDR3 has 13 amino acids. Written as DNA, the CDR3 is TGTGCCAGCAGCTTACCCGCATTAGAGACCCAGTACTTC. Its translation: CASSLPALETQYF.

The CDR3 DNA follows: TGTGCCAGCAGCTTAACAGGGGGGAAAGAGACCCAGTACTTC. Its translation: CASSLTGGKETQYF. V and J are TRBV14 and TRBJ2-5; 8 nucleotides line up with TRBD1. V lost 5 bases, J lost 3 bases, and 5 bases stayed unmatched. Germline V CDR1 and CDR2: SGHDN, FVKESK. The CDR3 is 14 amino acids.

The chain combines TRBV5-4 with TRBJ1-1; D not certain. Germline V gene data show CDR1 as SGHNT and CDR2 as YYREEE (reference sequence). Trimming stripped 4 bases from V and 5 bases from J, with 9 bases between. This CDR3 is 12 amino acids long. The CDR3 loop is CASSVGVTEAFF. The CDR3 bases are TGTGCCAGCAGCGTGGGAGTGACTGAAGCTTTCTTT.

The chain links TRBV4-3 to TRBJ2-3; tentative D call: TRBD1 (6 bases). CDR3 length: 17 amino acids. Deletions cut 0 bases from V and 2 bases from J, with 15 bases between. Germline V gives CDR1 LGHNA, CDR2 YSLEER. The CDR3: CASSQEVQGTLTDTQYF. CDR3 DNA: TGCGCCAGCAGCCAAGAAGTACAGGGAACTCTCACAGATACGCAGTATTTT.

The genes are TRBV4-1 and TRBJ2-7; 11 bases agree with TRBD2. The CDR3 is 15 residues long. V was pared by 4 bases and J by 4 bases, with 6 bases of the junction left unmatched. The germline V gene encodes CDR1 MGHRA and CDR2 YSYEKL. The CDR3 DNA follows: TGCGCCAGCAGCCGGAATAGCGGGAGGGAATACGAGCAGTACTTC. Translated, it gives CASSRNSGREYEQYF.

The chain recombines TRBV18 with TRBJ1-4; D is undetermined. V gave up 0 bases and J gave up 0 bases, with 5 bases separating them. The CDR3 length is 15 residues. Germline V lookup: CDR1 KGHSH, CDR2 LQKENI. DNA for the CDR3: TGTGCCAGCTCACCACCCACCGCAACTAATGAAAAACTGTTTTTT. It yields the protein CASSPPTATNEKLFF.

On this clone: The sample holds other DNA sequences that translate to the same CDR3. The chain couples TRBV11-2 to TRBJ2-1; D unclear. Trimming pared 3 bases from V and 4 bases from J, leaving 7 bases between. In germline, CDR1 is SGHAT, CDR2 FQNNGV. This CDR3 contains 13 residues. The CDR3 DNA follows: TGTGCCAGCAGCTTCGTCGGGTACAATGAGCAGTTCTTC. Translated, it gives CASSFVGYNEQFF.